This T cell receptor beta chain was recorded in a study of metastatic and nonmetastatic thyroid tumors. The wider study: A comparison of repertoires was made across blood and tumor or nodule tissue from malignant and benign thyroid patients.

Original processing methods: For papillary thyroid cancer, a distant-metastasis classifier was constructed from CDR3 differences observed across clinicopathological groups. TCRdb re-called the PCR reads through MiXCR. These V and J calls derive from TCRdb rather than the authors' analysis. The sample lists some 21,000 clones; about a sixth were seen once. Notes on this clone: Antigen specificity is unknown.

Study conclusions and caveats: In blood and tumor, TCR beta diversity was reportedly significantly higher in malignant thyroid tumors than in benign nodules.

Every patient underwent thyroid surgery untreated. This CDR3 spans 18 amino acids. Germline V gene data show CDR1 as SGHTA and CDR2 as FQGTGA. The ends lost 10 bases at V and 7 bases at J; junction bases unmatched: 17. This clonotype was sampled from a male donor with papillary thyroid cancer or a benign thyroid nodule (not recorded which). Some clones in this sample may be carry-over from other donors' samples. The specimen sequenced was blood. The chain is built from TRBV7-3 and TRBJ2-1; 15 bases map to TRBD2. The CDR3 nucleotides are TGTGCCACCCGAGGGGGTTGGACTAGCGGGAGGGCCTCAAATGAGCAGTTCTTC. This sequence encodes CATRGGWTSGRASNEQFF.